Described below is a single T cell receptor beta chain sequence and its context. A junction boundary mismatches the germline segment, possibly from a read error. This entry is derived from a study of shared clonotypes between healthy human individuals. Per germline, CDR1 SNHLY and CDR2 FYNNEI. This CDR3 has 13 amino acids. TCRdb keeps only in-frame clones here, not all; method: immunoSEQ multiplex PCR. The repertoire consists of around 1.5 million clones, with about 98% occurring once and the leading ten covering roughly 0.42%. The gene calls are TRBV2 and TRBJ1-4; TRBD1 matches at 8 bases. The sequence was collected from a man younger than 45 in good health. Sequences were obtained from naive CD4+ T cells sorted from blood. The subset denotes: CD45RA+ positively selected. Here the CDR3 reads CASSSTLPQAGGF. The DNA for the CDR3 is TGTGCCAGCAGTTCTACCCTCCCGCAGGCAGGGGGCTTT.